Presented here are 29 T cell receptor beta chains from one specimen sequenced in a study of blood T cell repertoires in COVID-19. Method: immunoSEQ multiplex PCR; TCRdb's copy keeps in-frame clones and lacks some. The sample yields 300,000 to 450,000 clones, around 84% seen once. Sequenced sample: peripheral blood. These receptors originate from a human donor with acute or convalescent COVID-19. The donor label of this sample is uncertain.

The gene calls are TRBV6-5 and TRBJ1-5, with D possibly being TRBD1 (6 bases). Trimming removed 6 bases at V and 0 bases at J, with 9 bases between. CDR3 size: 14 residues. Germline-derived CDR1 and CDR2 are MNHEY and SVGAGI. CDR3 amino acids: CASRPDSSNQPQHF. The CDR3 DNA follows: TGTGCCAGCAGACCGGACAGTAGCAATCAGCCCCAGCATTTT.

CDR3 DNA sequence: TGTGCCATCAGTGAGTCGGGGCTAACCGGGACCCAGTACTTC. Protein: CAISESGLTGTQYF. This chain joins TRBV10-3 and TRBJ2-5, with a weak D call TRBD1 (5 bases). Germline assignment: CDR1 ENHRY and CDR2 SYGVKD. The CDR3 covers 14 residues. The V and J ends lost 0 bases and 7 bases respectively, with 12 bases between them.

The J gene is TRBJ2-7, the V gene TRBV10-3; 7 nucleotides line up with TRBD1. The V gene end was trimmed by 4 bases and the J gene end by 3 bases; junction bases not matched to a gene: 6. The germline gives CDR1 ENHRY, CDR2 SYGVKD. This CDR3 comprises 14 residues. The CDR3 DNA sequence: TGTGCCATCAGTGGGGGACAGAGTTTCTACGAGCAGTACTTC. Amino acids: CAISGGQSFYEQYF.

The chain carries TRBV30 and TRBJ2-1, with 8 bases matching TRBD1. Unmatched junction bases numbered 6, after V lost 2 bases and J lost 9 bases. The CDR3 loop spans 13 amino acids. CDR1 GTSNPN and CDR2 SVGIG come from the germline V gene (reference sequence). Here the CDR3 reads CAWSRQGAGEQFF. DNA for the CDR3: TGTGCCTGGAGTAGGCAGGGGGCAGGTGAGCAGTTCTTC.

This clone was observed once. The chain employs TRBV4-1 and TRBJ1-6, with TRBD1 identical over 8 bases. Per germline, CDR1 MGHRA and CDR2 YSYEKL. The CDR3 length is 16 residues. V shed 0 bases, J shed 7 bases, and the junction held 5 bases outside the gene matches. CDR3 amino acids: CASSQDRGTGNSPLHF. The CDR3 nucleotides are TGCGCCAGCAGCCAAGATCGGGGGACAGGCAATTCACCCCTCCACTTT.

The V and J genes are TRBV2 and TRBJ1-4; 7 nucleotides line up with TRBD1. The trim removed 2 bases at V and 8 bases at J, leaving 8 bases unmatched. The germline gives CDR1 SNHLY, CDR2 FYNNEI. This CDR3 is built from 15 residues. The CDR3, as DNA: TGTGCCAGCAGTGAAATAGGACAGGAACACGAAAAACTGTTTTTT. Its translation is CASSEIGQEHEKLFF.

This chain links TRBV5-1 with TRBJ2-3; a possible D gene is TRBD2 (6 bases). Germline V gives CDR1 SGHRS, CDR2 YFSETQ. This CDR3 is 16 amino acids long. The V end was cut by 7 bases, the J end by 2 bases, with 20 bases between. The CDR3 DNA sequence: TGCGCCAGCCGCAAAGAGGAGGGGCTCCCCACAGATACGCAGTATTTT. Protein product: CASRKEEGLPTDTQYF.

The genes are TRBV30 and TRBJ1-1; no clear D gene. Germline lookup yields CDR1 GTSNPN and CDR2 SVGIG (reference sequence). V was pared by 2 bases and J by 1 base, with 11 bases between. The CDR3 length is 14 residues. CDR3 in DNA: TGTGCCTGGAGTTCCAACTATAAGAACACTGAAGCTTTCTTT. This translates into CAWSSNYKNTEAFF.

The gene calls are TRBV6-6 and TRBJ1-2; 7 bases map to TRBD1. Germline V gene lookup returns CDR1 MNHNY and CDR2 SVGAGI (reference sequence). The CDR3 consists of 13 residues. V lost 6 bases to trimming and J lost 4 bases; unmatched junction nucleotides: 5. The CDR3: CASSTGAGYGYTF. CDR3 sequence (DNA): TGTGCCAGCAGCACAGGGGCGGGCTATGGCTACACCTTC.

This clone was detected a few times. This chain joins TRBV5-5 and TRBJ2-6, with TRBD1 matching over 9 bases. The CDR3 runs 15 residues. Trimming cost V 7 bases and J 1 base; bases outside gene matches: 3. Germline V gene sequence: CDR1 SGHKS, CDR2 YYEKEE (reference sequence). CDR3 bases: TGTGCCAGCGAACAGGGGGCGTCTGGGGCCAACGTCCTGACTTTC. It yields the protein CASEQGASGANVLTF.

CDR3 loop: CASSFSGGAVADTQYF. CDR3 nucleotide sequence: TGCGCCAGCAGCTTTAGCGGGGGGGCCGTTGCAGATACGCAGTATTTT. The chain couples TRBV5-1 to TRBJ2-3; 11 bases align to TRBD2. Germline V gene sequence: CDR1 SGHRS, CDR2 YFSETQ. This CDR3 has 16 amino acids. The V gene end was trimmed by 2 bases and the J gene end by 4 bases; junction bases not matched to a gene: 6.

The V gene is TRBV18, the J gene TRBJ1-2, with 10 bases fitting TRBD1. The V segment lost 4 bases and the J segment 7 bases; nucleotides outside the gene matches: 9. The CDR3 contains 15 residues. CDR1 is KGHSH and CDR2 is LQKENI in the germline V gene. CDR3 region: CASSLQDRGRSGYTF. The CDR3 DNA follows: TGTGCCAGCTCACTGCAAGACAGGGGGCGAAGTGGCTACACCTTC.

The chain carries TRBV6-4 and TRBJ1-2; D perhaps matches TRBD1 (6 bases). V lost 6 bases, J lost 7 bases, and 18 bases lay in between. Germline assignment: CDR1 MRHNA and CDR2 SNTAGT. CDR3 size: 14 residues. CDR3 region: CASRPTGTSGGYTF. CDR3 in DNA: TGTGCCAGCAGGCCCACAGGGACGTCTGGTGGCTACACCTTC.

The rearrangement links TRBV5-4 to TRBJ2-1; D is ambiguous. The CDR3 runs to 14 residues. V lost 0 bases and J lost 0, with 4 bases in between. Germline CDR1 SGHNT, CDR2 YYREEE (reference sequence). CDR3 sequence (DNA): TGTGCCAGCAGCTTGGGAGTCTCCTACAATGAGCAGTTCTTC. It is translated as CASSLGVSYNEQFF.

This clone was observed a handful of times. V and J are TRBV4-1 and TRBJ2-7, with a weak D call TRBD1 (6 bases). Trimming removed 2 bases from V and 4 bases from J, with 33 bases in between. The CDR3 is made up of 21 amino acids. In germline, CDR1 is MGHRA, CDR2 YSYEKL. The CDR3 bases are TGCGCCAGCAGCCAACGATCATCCAGGGGAATAAACATTTCACCCCTTTACGAGCAGTACTTC. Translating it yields CASSQRSSRGINISPLYEQYF.

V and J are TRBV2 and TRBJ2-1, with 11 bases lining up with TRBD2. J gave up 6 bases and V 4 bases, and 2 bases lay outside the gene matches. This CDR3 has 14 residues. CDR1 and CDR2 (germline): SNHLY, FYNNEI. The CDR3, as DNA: TGTGCCAGCAGTGGACTAGCGGGATTCAATGAGCAGTTCTTC. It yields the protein CASSGLAGFNEQFF.

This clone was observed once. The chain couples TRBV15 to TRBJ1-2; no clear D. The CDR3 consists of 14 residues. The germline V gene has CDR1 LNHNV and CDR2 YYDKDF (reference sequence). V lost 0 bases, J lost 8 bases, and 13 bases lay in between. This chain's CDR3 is CATSRDLAFGGYTF. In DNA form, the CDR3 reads TGTGCCACCAGCAGAGATCTAGCCTTTGGCGGCTACACCTTC.

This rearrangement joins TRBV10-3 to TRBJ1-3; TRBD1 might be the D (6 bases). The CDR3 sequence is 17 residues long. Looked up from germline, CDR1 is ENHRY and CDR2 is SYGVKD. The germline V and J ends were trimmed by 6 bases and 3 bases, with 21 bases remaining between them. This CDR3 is CAIRADYTGSDGNTIYF. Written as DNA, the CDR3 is TGTGCCATCAGAGCCGACTATACAGGGAGTGATGGAAACACCATATATTTT.

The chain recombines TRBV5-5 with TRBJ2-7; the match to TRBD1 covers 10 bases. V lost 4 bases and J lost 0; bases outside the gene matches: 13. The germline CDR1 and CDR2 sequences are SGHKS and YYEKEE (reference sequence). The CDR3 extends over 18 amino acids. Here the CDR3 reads CASSPLPGQGSSSYEQYF. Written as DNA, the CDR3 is TGTGCCAGCAGCCCCCTTCCGGGACAGGGGAGTTCCTCCTACGAGCAGTACTTC.

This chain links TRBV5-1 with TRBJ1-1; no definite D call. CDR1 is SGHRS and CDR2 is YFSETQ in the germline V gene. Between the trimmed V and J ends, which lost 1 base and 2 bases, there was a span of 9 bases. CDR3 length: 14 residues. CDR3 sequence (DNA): TGCGCCAGCAGCTTGTATAGTGTCAACACTGAAGCTTTCTTT. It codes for CASSLYSVNTEAFF.

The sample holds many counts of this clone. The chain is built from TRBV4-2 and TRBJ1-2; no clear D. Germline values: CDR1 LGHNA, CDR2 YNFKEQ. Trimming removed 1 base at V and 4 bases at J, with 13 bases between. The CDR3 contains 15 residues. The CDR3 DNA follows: TGTGCCAGCAGCCAAGGCGGGGAGAACACCTATGGCTACACCTTC. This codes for CASSQGGENTYGYTF.

The CDR3 DNA sequence: TGCGCCAGCAGCCAATCAAGCGGGCCAGGGCGTCAAGCCGGGGAGCTGTTTTTT. Translated: CASSQSSGPGRQAGELFF. This chain uses TRBV4-1 with TRBJ2-2; weak D call: TRBD2 (6 bases). Germline lookup yields CDR1 MGHRA and CDR2 YSYEKL. This CDR3 is built from 18 residues. Trimming removed 2 bases from V and 6 bases from J, with 22 bases in between.

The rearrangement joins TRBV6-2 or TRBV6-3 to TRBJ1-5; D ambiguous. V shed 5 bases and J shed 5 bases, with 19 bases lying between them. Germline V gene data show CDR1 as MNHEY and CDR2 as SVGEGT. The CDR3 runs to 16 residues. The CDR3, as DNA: TGTGCCAGCAGTCAGCCTTCAGGCCGGATTTATCAGCCCCAGCATTTT. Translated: CASSQPSGRIYQPQHF.

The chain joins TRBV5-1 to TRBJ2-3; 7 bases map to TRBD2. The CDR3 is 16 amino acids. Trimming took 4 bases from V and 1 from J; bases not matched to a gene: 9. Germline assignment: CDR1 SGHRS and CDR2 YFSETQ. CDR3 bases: TGCGCCAGCAGCAGAGGGGCTAGCGGAGGCACAGATACGCAGTATTTT. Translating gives CASSRGASGGTDTQYF.

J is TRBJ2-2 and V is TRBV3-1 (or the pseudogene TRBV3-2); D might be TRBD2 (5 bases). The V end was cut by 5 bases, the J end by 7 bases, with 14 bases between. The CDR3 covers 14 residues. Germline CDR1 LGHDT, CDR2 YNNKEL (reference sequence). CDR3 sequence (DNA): TGTGCCAGCAGCAAGGACCTAGCTGTCGGGGAGCTGTTTTTT. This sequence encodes CASSKDLAVGELFF.

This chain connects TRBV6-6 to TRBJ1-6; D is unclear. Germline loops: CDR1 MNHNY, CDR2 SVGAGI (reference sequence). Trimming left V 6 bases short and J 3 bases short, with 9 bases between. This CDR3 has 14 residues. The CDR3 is CASSRDGYNSPLHF. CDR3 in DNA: TGTGCCAGCAGCCGGGATGGCTATAATTCACCCCTCCACTTT.

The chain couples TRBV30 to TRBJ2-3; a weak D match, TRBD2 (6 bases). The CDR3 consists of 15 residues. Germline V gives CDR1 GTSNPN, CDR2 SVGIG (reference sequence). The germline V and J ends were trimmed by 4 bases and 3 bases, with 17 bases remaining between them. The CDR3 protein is CAWTRPGTGTDTQYF. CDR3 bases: TGTGCCTGGACCAGGCCCGGGACTGGAACAGATACGCAGTATTTT.

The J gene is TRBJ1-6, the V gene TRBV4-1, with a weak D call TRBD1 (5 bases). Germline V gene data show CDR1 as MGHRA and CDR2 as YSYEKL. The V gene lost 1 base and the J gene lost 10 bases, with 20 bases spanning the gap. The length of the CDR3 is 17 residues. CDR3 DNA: TGCGCCAGCAGCCAAGCCCCGGGGGTGCCTGGACGCTCACCCCTCCACTTT. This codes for CASSQAPGVPGRSPLHF.

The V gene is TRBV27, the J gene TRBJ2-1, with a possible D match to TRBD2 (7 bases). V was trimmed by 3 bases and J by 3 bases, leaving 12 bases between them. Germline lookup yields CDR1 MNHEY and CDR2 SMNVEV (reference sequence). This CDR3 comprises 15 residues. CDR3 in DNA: TGTGCCAGCAGTTTGCGGCGGGGGCGCTACAATGAGCAGTTCTTC. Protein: CASSLRRGRYNEQFF.